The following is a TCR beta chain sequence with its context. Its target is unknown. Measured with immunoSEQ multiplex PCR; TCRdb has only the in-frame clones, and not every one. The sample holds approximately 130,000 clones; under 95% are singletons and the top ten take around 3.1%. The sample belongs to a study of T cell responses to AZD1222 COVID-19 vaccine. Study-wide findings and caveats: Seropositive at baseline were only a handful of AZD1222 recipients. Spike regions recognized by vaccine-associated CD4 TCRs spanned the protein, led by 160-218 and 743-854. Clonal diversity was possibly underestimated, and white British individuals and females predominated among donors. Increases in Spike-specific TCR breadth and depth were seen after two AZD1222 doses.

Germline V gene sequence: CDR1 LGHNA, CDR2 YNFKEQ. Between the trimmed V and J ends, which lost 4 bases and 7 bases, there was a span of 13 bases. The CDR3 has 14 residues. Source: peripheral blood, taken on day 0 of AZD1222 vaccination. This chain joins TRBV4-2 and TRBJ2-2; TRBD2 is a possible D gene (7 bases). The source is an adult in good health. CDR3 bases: TGTGCCAGCAGCCCATCAGGGGAGGGCGGGGAGCTGTTTTTT. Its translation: CASSPSGEGGELFF.